These 21 T cell receptor beta chains originate from one sample sequenced in a study of cytomegalovirus exposure and HLA in healthy donors. PCR used 60 Vbeta primers and 13 Jbeta primers. Produced via immunoSEQ multiplex PCR; TCRdb's table is partial and in-frame only. This table has 180,000 or so clones, approximately 80% appearing once. The sample was PBMCs. The receptor set was obtained from a female donor in good health and CMV-seronegative.

The J gene is TRBJ2-7, the V gene TRBV7-2; tentative D call: TRBD2 (5 bases). Germline CDR1 reads SGHTA; CDR2 reads FQGNSA. This CDR3 comprises 14 residues. V was cut by 7 bases and J by 3 bases, with 16 bases left in between. CDR3 sequence: CASNEGRGNYEQYF. CDR3 coding DNA: TGTGCCAGCAATGAGGGTCGGGGTAACTACGAGCAGTACTTC.

The V gene is TRBV5-6, the J gene TRBJ1-5; possibly TRBD1 for D (6 bases). The germline CDR1 and CDR2 sequences are SGHDT and YYEEEE. V was cut by 2 bases and J by 0 bases, with 15 bases left in between. The CDR3 runs 17 residues. CDR3 sequence: CASSLLDRLGSNQPQHF. In DNA, the CDR3 is TGTGCCAGCAGCTTATTGGACAGACTTGGTAGCAATCAGCCCCAGCATTTT.

This chain links TRBV7-2 with TRBJ1-3; TRBD1 is a possible D gene (6 bases). Trimming left V 3 bases short and J 1 base short, with 10 bases between. This CDR3 has 15 amino acids. Germline assignment: CDR1 SGHTA and CDR2 FQGNSA. CDR3 loop: CASSFRRGSGNTIYF. Here the CDR3 DNA reads TGTGCCAGCAGCTTCCGCAGGGGATCTGGAAACACCATATATTTT.

The rearrangement joins TRBV7-9 to TRBJ2-7; 8 bases agree with TRBD1. The CDR3 spans 15 residues. CDR1 and CDR2 from the germline V gene are SEHNR and FQNEAQ (reference sequence). V was clipped by 4 bases and J by 7 bases; unmatched bases: 12. CDR3: CASSSADRATGEQYF. In DNA form, the CDR3 reads TGTGCCAGCAGCTCCGCGGACAGGGCAACGGGGGAGCAGTACTTC.

The chain joins TRBV4-2 to TRBJ2-5; 9 bases line up with TRBD2. J lost 4 bases, V lost 0 bases, and 18 bases had no gene match. Germline V gene sequence: CDR1 LGHNA, CDR2 YNFKEQ. The CDR3 is 20 residues long. The DNA for the CDR3 is TGTGCCAGCAGCCAAGATGTGTCGGGTGCGGGCGGGGGGGCCTCAGAGACCCAGTACTTC. It translates to CASSQDVSGAGGGASETQYF.

This chain joins TRBV30 and TRBJ2-7; 7 nucleotides align to TRBD2. J gave up 7 bases and V 4 bases, and 13 bases lay outside the gene matches. Germline V gives CDR1 GTSNPN, CDR2 SVGIG (reference sequence). There are 14 residues in the CDR3. CDR3 region: CAWTTGLPIEEQYF. CDR3 bases: TGTGCCTGGACCACGGGACTACCAATTGAGGAGCAGTACTTC.

The chain recombines TRBV7-2 with TRBJ2-1; TRBD1 aligns across 7 bases. CDR3 length equals 15 residues. Germline CDR1 and CDR2: SGHTA and FQGNSA. V trimming: 5 bases; J trimming: 4 bases; junction bases outside the gene matches: 8. The CDR3: CASSPSGQIYNEQFF. In DNA form, the CDR3 reads TGTGCCAGCAGCCCGTCGGGACAGATATACAATGAGCAGTTCTTC.

The chain carries TRBV7-9 and TRBJ1-3, with 7 bases fitting TRBD1. Losses at the gene ends were 2 bases for V and 0 bases for J; bases not matched to a gene: 10. The CDR3 is 18 amino acids. Germline V gene lookup returns CDR1 SEHNR and CDR2 FQNEAQ (reference sequence). CDR3 region: CASSLLGTAESSGNTIYF. The CDR3 DNA reads TGTGCCAGCAGCTTATTGGGGACAGCAGAAAGCTCTGGAAACACCATATATTTT.

The rearrangement links TRBV27 to TRBJ2-7; 9 bases match TRBD2. Germline V gives CDR1 MNHEY, CDR2 SMNVEV (reference sequence). V lost 5 bases, J lost 5 bases, and 4 bases stayed unmatched. This CDR3 spans 13 amino acids. The CDR3 nucleotides read TGTGCCAGCAGTATAGCGGGAGTGGACGAGCAGTACTTC. As protein: CASSIAGVDEQYF.

This clone was seen a few times. The chain carries TRBV5-1 and TRBJ2-7, with a possible D match to TRBD1 (6 bases). The CDR3 spans 15 residues. The V gene's germline CDR1 is SGHRS and CDR2 YFSETQ. V was cut by 4 bases and J by 5 bases, with 19 bases left in between. The CDR3 sequence is CASSPSLDRTHEQYF. In DNA form, the CDR3 reads TGCGCCAGCAGCCCGAGCTTAGACAGGACGCACGAGCAGTACTTC.

The genes are TRBV4-3 and TRBJ2-3; 10 positions agree with TRBD2. Germline V gene lookup returns CDR1 LGHNA and CDR2 YSLEER. This CDR3 has 15 residues. V shed 4 bases, J shed 3 bases, and the junction held 4 bases outside the gene matches. The CDR3 sequence: CASSPQRGGTDTQYF. In nucleotides, the CDR3 is TGCGCCAGCAGCCCGCAGCGGGGGGGAACAGATACGCAGTATTTT.

V and J are TRBV30 and TRBJ1-2; 8 positions match TRBD1. The CDR3 runs 12 residues. Per the germline V gene, CDR1 is GTSNPN and CDR2 is SVGIG (reference sequence). V was clipped by 5 bases and J by 4 bases; unmatched bases: 3. The CDR3 DNA is TGTGCCTGGGACAGGGGAGTCTATGGCTACACCTTC. This gives the protein CAWDRGVYGYTF.

This chain connects TRBV4-3 to TRBJ2-6; TRBD2 might be the D (6 bases). The CDR3 spans 17 residues. Trimming removed 1 base from V and 0 bases from J, with 10 bases in between. Germline V lookup: CDR1 LGHNA, CDR2 YSLEER. The CDR3 loop reads CASSQGDLSSGANVLTF. DNA of the CDR3: TGCGCCAGCAGCCAAGGGGACTTGTCCTCTGGGGCCAACGTCCTGACTTTC.

The chain couples TRBV5-1 to TRBJ2-5, with TRBD2 identical over 9 bases. The J call may be in error: the DNA end matches TRBJ2-7 better. Germline CDR1 SGHRS, CDR2 YFSETQ. This CDR3 comprises 15 residues. The CDR3 DNA reads TGCGCCAGCAGCTTGAATCTAGCGGGACCATACGAGCAGTACTTC. Translated, it gives CASSLNLAGPYEQYF.

The CDR3 spells CSASLLAGIYF. The CDR3, as DNA: TGCAGTGCTAGCCTTCTGGCGGGGATATATTTT. The chain employs TRBV20-1 and TRBJ1-3; D not certain. The CDR3 spans 11 residues. Germline V gene lookup returns CDR1 DFQATT and CDR2 SNEGSKA (reference sequence). Trimming pared 3 bases from V and 13 bases from J, leaving 13 bases between.

This clone was counted a few times. The chain couples TRBV30 to TRBJ1-1; the match to TRBD1 covers 7 bases. CDR1 and CDR2 from the germline V gene are GTSNPN and SVGIG (reference sequence). With 3 bases clipped from V and 4 bases from J, the junction kept 5 bases outside the gene matches. This CDR3 has 13 amino acids. DNA of the CDR3: TGTGCCTGGAGGACAGGGCTGGCCACTGAAGCTTTCTTT. It specifies CAWRTGLATEAFF.

The table lists this clone with a few counts. The chain combines TRBV19 with TRBJ1-3, with no clear D. There are 15 residues in the CDR3. Trimming removed 0 bases from V and 4 bases from J, with 10 bases in between. Germline CDR1 is LNHDA and CDR2 is SQIVND (reference sequence). CDR3 loop: CASSIDGGVGNTIYF. CDR3 bases: TGTGCCAGTAGTATAGATGGTGGAGTCGGAAACACCATATATTTT. Based on the CDR3 plus reference TRBV19 and TRBJ1-3, the full variable domain is DGGITQSPKYLFRKEGQNVTLSCEQNLNHDAMYWYRQDPGQGLRLIYYSQIVNDFQKGDIAEGYSVSREKKESFPLTVTSAQKNPTAFYLCASSIDGGVGNTIYFGEGSWLTVV.

The chain carries TRBV4-1 and TRBJ2-7; 8 positions agree with TRBD1. CDR1 is MGHRA, CDR2 YSYEKL, per germline. J gave up 3 bases and V 0 bases, and 1 base lay outside the gene matches. This CDR3 spans 14 amino acids. CDR3 sequence: CASSQDTGGYEQYF. The CDR3 nucleotides are TGCGCCAGCAGCCAAGATACAGGGGGCTACGAGCAGTACTTC.

This clone was found a few times. The J gene is TRBJ2-6, the V gene TRBV11-2; D may be TRBD1 (6 bases). Germline loops: CDR1 SGHAT, CDR2 FQNNGV. The V end lost 3 bases, the J end lost 4 bases, and 13 bases lay between the germline ends. The CDR3 sequence is 16 residues long. The DNA for the CDR3 is TGTGCCAGCAGCTTCTTGACAGGTACCGGGGCCAACGTCCTGACTTTC. Translated, it gives CASSFLTGTGANVLTF. The full variable domain, with the rest looked up from reference TRBV11-2 and TRBJ2-6, is EAGVAQSPRYKIIEKRQSVAFWCNPISGHATLYWYQQILGQGPKLLIQFQNNGVVDDSQLPKDRFSAERLKGVDSTLKIQPAKLEDSAVYLCASSFLTGTGANVLTFGAGSRLTVL.

The rearrangement joins TRBV19 to TRBJ2-4; TRBD1 matches 8 bases. Germline V gene data show CDR1 as LNHDA and CDR2 as SQIVND (reference sequence). The CDR3 has 13 amino acids. V was pared by 5 bases and J by 9 bases, with 6 bases of the junction left unmatched. As DNA, the CDR3 is TGTGCCAGTAGTCAGGACAGGGTTAGCATTCAGTACTTC. It is translated as CASSQDRVSIQYF.

The genes are TRBV5-4 and TRBJ1-1; D gene ambiguous. The CDR3 covers 15 residues. Trimming cost V 1 base and J 0 bases, with 10 bases left between them. Germline values: CDR1 SGHNT, CDR2 YYREEE (reference sequence). The CDR3 protein is CASSLLQVMNTEAFF. DNA of the CDR3: TGTGCCAGCAGCTTGCTCCAGGTCATGAACACTGAAGCTTTCTTT.